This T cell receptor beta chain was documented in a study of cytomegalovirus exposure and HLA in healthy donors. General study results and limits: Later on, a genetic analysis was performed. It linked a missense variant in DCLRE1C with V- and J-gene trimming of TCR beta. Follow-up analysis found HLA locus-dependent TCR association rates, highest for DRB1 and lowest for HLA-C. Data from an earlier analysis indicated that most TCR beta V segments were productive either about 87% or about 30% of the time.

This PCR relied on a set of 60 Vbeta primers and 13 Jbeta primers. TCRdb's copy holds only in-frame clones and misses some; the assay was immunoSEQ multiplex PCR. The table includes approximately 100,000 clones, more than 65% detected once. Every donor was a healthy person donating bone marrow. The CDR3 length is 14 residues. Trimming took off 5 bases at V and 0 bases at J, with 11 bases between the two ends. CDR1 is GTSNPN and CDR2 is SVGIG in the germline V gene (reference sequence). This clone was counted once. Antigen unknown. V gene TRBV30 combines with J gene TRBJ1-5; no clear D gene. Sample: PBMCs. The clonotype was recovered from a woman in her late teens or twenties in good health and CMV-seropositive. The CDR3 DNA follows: TGTGCCTGGGCGCCGGTTTATAGCAATCAGCCCCAGCATTTT. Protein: CAWAPVYSNQPQHF.